This T cell receptor (beta chain) was captured by sequencing in a study of T-cell reconstitution after alpha-beta-depleted transplantation in children. Broader study findings: Reportedly, alpha-beta T cells present about two months post-transplant originated from several hundred expanded clones of graft origin. At one year after transplant, newly produced T cells mostly accounted for T-cell counts and diversity. At day 60, the high TCRbeta diversity found in some patients originated from recipient T cells and thymic progenitors that had survived.

J gave up 3 bases and V 6 bases, and 6 bases lay outside the gene matches. Germline lookup yields CDR1 KGHSH and CDR2 LQKENI. This CDR3 contains 15 residues. Unique molecular identifiers were incorporated into the prepared TCRbeta library. Each CDR3 protein is one row after TCRdb ran MiXCR on the PCR reads. The data contain about 1,000,000 distinct CDR3 sequences, roughly 29% of them singletons. Comments on this clonotype: As yet, its antigen is unknown.

The sequence was obtained from a boy younger than two who had a stem cell transplant for SCID, so the T cells may come from the graft donor. The genes are TRBV18 and TRBJ1-5, with 9 bases aligning to TRBD1. The input for sequencing was PBMCs, mostly from graft donor cells, taken 360 days after TCRalphabeta/CD19-depleted stem cell transplant. The CDR3 DNA is TGTGCCAGCTCGTGGACAGGGGCATTCAATCAGCCCCAGCATTTT. It codes for CASSWTGAFNQPQHF. Drawing the rest from reference TRBV18 and TRBJ1-5, the complete variable domain is NAGVMQNPRHLVRRRGQEARLRCSPMKGHSHVYWYRQLPEEGLKFMVYLQKENIIDESGMPKERFSAEFPKEGPSILRIQQVVRGDSAAYFCASSWTGAFNQPQHFGDGTRLSIL.